The present TCR beta chain was sequenced within a study of spatial heterogeneity in lung cancer. Whole-study findings and limits: Tumor mutation counts were tracked by expanded intratumoral alpha and beta TCR counts.

This clonotype has a handful of counts. Its antigen is unknown. Time point specified: sample taken at primary tumor resection. TCRdb itself ran the 5' RACE reads through MiXCR, one entry per CDR3 protein. The table lists about 100,000 distinct CDR3 sequences, approximately 4.7% of them singletons. The sample consisted of lung tumor tissue, taken at surgery. This sequence originates from a male donor with early-stage non-small cell lung cancer.

CDR3 nucleotides: TGTGCCAGCAGCTTAGTCGGGGCCGGGGAGACCCAGTACTTC. Its protein is CASSLVGAGETQYF. The chain has TRBV7-9 and TRBJ2-5; D might be TRBD1 or TRBD2, each matching 5 bases. The CDR3 is made up of 14 amino acids. The germline V gene encodes CDR1 SEHNR and CDR2 FQNEAQ (reference sequence). Trimming took 1 base from V and 5 from J, leaving 11 bases between them.